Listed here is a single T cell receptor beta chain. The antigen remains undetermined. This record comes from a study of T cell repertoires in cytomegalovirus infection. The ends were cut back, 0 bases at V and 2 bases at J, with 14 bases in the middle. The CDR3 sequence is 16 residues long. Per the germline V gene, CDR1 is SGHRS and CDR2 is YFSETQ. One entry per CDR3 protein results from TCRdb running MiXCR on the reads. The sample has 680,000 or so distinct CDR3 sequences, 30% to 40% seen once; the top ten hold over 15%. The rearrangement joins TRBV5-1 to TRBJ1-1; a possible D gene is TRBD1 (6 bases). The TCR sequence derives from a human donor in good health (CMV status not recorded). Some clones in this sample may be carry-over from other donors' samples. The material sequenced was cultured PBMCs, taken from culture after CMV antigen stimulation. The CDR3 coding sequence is TGCGCCAGCAGCTTGGGGACAGAGTACTATAACACTGAAGCTTTCTTT. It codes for CASSLGTEYYNTEAFF.